This T cell receptor beta chain was identified in a study of blood T cell repertoires in COVID-19. Study as a whole: From the United States, Italy and Spain came samples of acute and convalescent COVID-19. T cells, B-cell-depleted T cells, or PBMCs supplied cDNA or gDNA.

V shed 4 bases, J shed 0 bases, and the junction held 11 bases outside the gene matches. The length of the CDR3 is 17 residues. In germline, CDR1 is SNHLY, CDR2 FYNNEI. TCRdb's table, derived via immunoSEQ multiplex PCR, lists solely in-frame clones and lacks some. This sample has about 77,000 clones; more than 90% occur once, and the top ten carry 16%. This clone was observed a single time. This TCR was sampled from a woman aged 80 or older with active or convalescent COVID-19. V is TRBV2 and J is TRBJ1-2, with TRBD1 matching 7 bases. Sequencing was carried out using peripheral blood. The CDR3 spells CASSVKGQTLTNYGYTF. The CDR3 DNA sequence: TGTGCCAGCAGTGTAAAGGGACAGACACTCACTAACTATGGCTACACCTTC.